The entry below gives a single T cell receptor (beta chain) sequence along with its context. What it recognizes is unknown. These data are taken from a study of shared clonotypes between healthy human individuals. Overall study results and limits: Among non-shared clonotypes, generation probabilities were lower than among those shared by all four donors. When naive CD4 clonotypes were compared across a few donors, around 5% were shared. Represented genetic and exposure-history diversity was restricted by having few donors. Naive subsets generally had larger estimated richness than memory subsets.

V gave up 0 bases and J gave up 0 bases, with 6 bases separating them. CDR1 and CDR2 (germline): KGHSH, LQKENI. The CDR3 totals 15 residues. Some clones are missing from TCRdb's copy, which holds only in-frame ones; the method was immunoSEQ multiplex PCR. The table lists roughly 650,000 clones, 95% to 96% of them singletons. Naive-designated CD8 cells lacked CD45RO, were positively enriched for CCR7, and omitted terminally differentiated effector memory CD45RA+ cells. The sequenced sample was naive CD8+ T cells sorted from blood. The receptor was isolated from a woman aged 25 to 39 in good health. The chain uses TRBV18 and TRBJ1-3; D is unclear. The CDR3 sequence: CASSPPTSSGNTIYF. CDR3 DNA: TGTGCCAGCTCACCACCGACTTCCTCTGGAAACACCATATATTTT. Together with reference TRBV18 and TRBJ1-3, the CDR3 gives the full variable domain: NAGVMQNPRHLVRRRGQEARLRCSPMKGHSHVYWYRQLPEEGLKFMVYLQKENIIDESGMPKERFSAEFPKEGPSILRIQQVVRGDSAAYFCASSPPTSSGNTIYFGEGSWLTVV.